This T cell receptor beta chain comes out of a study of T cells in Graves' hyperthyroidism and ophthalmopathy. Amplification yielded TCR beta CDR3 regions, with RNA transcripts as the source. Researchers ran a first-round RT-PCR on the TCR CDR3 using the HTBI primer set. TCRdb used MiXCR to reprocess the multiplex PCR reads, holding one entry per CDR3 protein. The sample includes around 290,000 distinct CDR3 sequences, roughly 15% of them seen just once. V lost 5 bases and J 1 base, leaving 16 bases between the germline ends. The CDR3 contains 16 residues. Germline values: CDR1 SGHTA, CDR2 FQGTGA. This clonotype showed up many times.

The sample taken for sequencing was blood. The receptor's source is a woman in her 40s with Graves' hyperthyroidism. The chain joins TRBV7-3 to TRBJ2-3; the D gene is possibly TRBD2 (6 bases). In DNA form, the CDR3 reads TGTGCCAGCAGCCCCCTCGGCCCTAGCGGCACAGATACGCAGTATTTT. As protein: CASSPLGPSGTDTQYF.